This T cell receptor (beta chain) was obtained from a study of T-cell memory formation after mild COVID-19. This CDR3 has 10 residues. The germline V gene encodes CDR1 SGHVS and CDR2 FQNEAQ. Using constant-segment primers, 5'RACE produced TCR alpha and TCR beta cDNA libraries carrying sample barcodes and UMIs. TCRdb reanalysed the 5' RACE reads using MiXCR and keeps one entry per CDR3 protein. The repertoire holds roughly 350,000 distinct CDR3 sequences, around 28% seen once, with less than 15% in the top ten. This chain joins TRBV7-8 and TRBJ2-3; no definite D call. Material for sequencing was PBMCs or a T cell subset sorted from them (not recorded which). The TCR comes from an adult woman who had mild COVID-19 (a few samples of this study predate the infection). Cell type and time point are not known. The CDR3 sequence: CATLGDTQYF. CDR3 nucleotides: TGTGCGACACTGGGAGATACGCAGTATTTT.